The clone carrying this T cell receptor (beta chain) was found many times. The source of the sample is a study of human T cells and chemical hapten exposure. Indicated time point: patch test 3, about 24 weeks after DPC sensitization. The treatment: therapeutic diphenylcyclopropenone sensitization with weekly scalp DPC. Using its own MiXCR run on the RACE reads, TCRdb lists one record per CDR3 protein. The repertoire consists of 130,000 or so distinct CDR3 sequences, with 11% occurring once and the leading ten covering approximately 2.5%. Germline CDR1 is SGHRS and CDR2 is YFSETQ. With 4 bases clipped from V and 0 bases from J, the junction kept 5 bases outside the gene matches. The CDR3 runs 17 residues.

The source of this sequence is a woman between 50 and 59 years old with alopecia areata. Some clones in this sample may be carry-over from other donors' samples. The J gene is TRBJ1-6, the V gene TRBV5-1; 9 bases map to TRBD1. Material: whole blood, obtained in connection with sensitization to the hapten diphenylcyclopropenone (DPC). This chain's CDR3 is CASSDVTGGSYNSPLHF. CDR3 DNA: TGCGCCAGCAGCGATGTGACAGGGGGCTCCTATAATTCACCCCTCCACTTT.